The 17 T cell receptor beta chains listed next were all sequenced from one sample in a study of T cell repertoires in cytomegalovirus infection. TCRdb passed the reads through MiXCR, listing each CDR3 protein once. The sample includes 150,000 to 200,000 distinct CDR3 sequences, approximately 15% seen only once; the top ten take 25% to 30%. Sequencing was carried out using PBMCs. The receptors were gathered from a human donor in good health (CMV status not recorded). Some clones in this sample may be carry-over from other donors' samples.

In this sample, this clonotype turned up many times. Here the CDR3 reads CASSSDRNNQPQHF. The DNA for the CDR3 is TGTGCCAGCAGCTCAGACAGGAACAATCAGCCCCAGCATTTT. The rearrangement uses TRBV7-2 and TRBJ1-5; weak D call: TRBD1 (6 bases). Trimming pared 4 bases from V and 3 bases from J, leaving 10 bases between. There are 14 residues in the CDR3. Germline CDR1 and CDR2: SGHTA and FQGNSA.

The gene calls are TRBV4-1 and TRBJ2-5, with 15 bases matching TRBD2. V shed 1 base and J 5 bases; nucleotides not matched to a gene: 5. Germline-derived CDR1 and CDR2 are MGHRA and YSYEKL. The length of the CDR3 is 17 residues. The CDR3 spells CASSQGTSGRAGETQYF. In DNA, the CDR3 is TGCGCCAGCAGCCAAGGGACTAGCGGGAGGGCCGGGGAGACCCAGTACTTC.

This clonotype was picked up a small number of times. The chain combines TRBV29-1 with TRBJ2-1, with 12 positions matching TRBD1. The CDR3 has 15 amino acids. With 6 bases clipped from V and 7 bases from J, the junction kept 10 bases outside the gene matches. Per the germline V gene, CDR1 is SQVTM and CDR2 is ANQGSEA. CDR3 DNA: TGCAGCGTAGAGTTCCGGGACAGGGGGCAGAATGAGCAGTTCTTC. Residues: CSVEFRDRGQNEQFF.

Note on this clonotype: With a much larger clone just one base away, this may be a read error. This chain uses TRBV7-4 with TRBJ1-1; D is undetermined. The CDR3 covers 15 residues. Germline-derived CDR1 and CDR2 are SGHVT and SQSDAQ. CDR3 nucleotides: TGTGCCAACAGCCTTTTGGCGGACCCGAACACTGAAGCTTTCTTT. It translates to CANSLLADPNTEAFF.

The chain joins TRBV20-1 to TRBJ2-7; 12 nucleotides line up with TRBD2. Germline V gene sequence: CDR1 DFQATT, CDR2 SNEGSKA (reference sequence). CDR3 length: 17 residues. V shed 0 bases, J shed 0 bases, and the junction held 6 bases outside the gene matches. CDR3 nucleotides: TGCAGTGCTAGAGATGGACGGACTAGCGGGACCTCCTACGAGCAGTACTTC. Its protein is CSARDGRTSGTSYEQYF.

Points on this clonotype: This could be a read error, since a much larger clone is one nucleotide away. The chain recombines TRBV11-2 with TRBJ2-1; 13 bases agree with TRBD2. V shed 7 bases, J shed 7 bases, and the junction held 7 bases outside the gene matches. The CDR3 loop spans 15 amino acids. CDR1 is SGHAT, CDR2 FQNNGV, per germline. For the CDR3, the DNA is TGTGCCAGCAACCGGACTAGCGGGAGCCGGAATGAGCAGTTCTTC. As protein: CASNRTSGSRNEQFF.

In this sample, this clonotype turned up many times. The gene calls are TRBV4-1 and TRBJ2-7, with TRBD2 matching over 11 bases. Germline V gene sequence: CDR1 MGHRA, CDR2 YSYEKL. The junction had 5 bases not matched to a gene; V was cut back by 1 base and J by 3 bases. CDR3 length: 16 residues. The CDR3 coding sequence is TGCGCCAGCAGCCAAGGACTAGCGGGGACCGTCTACGAGCAGTACTTC. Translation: CASSQGLAGTVYEQYF.

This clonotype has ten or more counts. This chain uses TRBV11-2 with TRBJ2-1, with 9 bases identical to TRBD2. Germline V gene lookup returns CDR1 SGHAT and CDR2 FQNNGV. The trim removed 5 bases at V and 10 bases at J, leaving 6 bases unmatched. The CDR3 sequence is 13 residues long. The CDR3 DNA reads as TGTGCCAGCAGCGCGGGACTAGCAGTCGAGCAGTTCTTC. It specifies CASSAGLAVEQFF. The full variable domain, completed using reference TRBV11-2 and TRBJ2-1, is EAGVAQSPRYKIIEKRQSVAFWCNPISGHATLYWYQQILGQGPKLLIQFQNNGVVDDSQLPKDRFSAERLKGVDSTLKIQPAKLEDSAVYLCASSAGLAVEQFFGPGTRLTVL.

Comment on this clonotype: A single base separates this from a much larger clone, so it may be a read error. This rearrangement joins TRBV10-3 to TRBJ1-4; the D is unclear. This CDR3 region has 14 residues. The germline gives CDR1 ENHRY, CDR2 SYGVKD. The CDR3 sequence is CAVRDDRVTEKLFF. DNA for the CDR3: TGTGCCGTCAGAGACGACCGGGTGACAGAAAAACTGTTTTTT.

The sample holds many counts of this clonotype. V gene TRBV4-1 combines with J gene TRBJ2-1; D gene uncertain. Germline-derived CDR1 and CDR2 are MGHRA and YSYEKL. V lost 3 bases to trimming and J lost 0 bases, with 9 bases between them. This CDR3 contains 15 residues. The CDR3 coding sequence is TGCGCCAGCAGCCAGGGGTCGGACTCCTACAATGAGCAGTTCTTC. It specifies CASSQGSDSYNEQFF.

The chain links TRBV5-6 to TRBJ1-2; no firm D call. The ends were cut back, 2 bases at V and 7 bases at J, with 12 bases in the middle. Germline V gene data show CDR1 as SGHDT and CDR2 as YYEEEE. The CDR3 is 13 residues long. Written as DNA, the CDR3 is TGTGCCAGCAGCTTAAACCTACTAGGTGGCTACACCTTC. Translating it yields CASSLNLLGGYTF.

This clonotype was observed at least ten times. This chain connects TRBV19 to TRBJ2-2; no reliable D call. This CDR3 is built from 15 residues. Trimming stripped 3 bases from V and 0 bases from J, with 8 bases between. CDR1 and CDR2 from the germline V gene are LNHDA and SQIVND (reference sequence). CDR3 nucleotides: TGTGCCAGTAGTATCATTGGTACGAACACCGGGGAGCTGTTTTTT. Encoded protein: CASSIIGTNTGELFF.

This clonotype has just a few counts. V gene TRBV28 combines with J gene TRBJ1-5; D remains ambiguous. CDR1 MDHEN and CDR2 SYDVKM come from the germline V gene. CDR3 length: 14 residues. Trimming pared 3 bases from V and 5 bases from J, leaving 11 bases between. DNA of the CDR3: TGTGCCAGCAGTTTTTTCCTGGGAGATCAGCCCCAGCATTTT. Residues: CASSFFLGDQPQHF.

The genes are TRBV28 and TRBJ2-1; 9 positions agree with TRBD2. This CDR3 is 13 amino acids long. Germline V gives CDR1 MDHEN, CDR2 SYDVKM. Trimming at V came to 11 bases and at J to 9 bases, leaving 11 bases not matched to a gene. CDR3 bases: TGTGCCCACGCGGTAGCGGGAGCTCTTGAGCAGTTCTTC. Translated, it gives CAHAVAGALEQFF.

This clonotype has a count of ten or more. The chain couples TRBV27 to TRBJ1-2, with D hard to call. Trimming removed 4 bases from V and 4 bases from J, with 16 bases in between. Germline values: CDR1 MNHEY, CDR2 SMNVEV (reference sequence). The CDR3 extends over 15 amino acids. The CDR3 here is CASSSLESLSYGYTF. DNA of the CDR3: TGTGCCAGCAGTTCCCTTGAGTCCCTATCCTATGGCTACACCTTC.

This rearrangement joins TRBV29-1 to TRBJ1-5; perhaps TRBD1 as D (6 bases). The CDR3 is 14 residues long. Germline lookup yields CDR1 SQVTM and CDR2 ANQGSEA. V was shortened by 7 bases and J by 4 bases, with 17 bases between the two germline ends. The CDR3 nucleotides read TGCAGCGCTCAATTCAGGGGACCGAATCAGCCCCAGCATTTT. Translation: CSAQFRGPNQPQHF. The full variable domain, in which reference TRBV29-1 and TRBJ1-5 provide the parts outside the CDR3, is SAVISQKPSRDICQRGTSLTIQCQVDSQVTMMFWYRQQPGQSLTLIATANQGSEATYESGFVIDKFPISRPNLTFSTLTVSNMSPEDSSIYLCSAQFRGPNQPQHFGDGTRLSIL.

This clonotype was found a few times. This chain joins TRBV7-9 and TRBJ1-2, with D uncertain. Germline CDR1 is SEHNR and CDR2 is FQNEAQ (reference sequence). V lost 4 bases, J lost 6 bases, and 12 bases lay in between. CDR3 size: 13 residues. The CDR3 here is CASSSGLVNGYTF. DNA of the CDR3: TGTGCCAGCAGCTCCGGATTGGTGAATGGCTACACCTTC.